The text below deals with one T cell receptor beta chain. This sample is drawn from a study of shared clonotypes between healthy human individuals. TCRdb's copy holds only in-frame clones and misses some; the assay was immunoSEQ multiplex PCR. In the table there are some 1,400,000 clones, roughly 96% of which are singletons. Among the donors, all were Caucasian adults who lived in Nashville, Tennessee. Germline lookup yields CDR1 SGHRS and CDR2 YFSETQ. The CDR3 is 14 amino acids. Unmatched junction bases numbered 7, after V lost 4 bases and J lost 5 bases. This chain connects TRBV5-1 to TRBJ2-7; 9 bases match TRBD2. The sample consisted of naive CD4+ T cells sorted from blood. Described subset: CD45RA+ positively selected. The source is a man in his thirties or forties in good health. In DNA, the CDR3 is TGCGCCAGCAGCCCAGGTTCTAGCGGGAACGAGCAGTACTTC. Amino acids: CASSPGSSGNEQYF.